This entry lists 19 T cell receptor beta chains sequenced from one sample in a study of OX40 agonist ivuxolimab in advanced cancers. The table came from immunoSEQ multiplex PCR; TCRdb's copy has only in-frame clones and leaves some out. Of 90,000 to 100,000 clones listed, more than 85% are singletons. The source was CD4+ or CD8+ T cells sorted from blood, collected in a trial of the OX40 agonist ivuxolimab. These receptors all come from an adult with an advanced solid tumor such as melanoma, head and neck, liver or kidney cancer.

The chain recombines TRBV2 with TRBJ2-1; the D is unclear. Germline CDR1 and CDR2: SNHLY and FYNNEI. Between the trimmed V and J ends, which lost 0 bases and 0 bases, there was a span of 6 bases. CDR3 length: 15 residues. For the CDR3, the DNA is TGTGCCAGCAGTGAAGCGGTCCTCTCCTACAATGAGCAGTTCTTC. Its protein product is CASSEAVLSYNEQFF.

The chain links TRBV6-5 to TRBJ1-2; D uncertain. Per the germline V gene, CDR1 is MNHEY and CDR2 is SVGAGI. V lost 2 bases and J lost 2, with 15 bases in between. This CDR3 has 16 amino acids. CDR3 region: CASSYPLSGGNYGYTF. The CDR3 nucleotides are TGTGCCAGCAGTTACCCACTTTCGGGCGGAAACTATGGCTACACCTTC.

The chain combines TRBV5-5 with TRBJ2-2, with a tentative D call TRBD1 (5 bases). The CDR3 is 14 amino acids. Germline CDR1 reads SGHKS; CDR2 reads YYEKEE (reference sequence). V shed 4 bases and J shed 3 bases, with 10 bases lying between them. In DNA form, the CDR3 reads TGTGCCAGCAGCCGACAGTGGGACACCGGGGAGCTGTTTTTT. Protein: CASSRQWDTGELFF.

This clone was seen a handful of times. This rearrangement joins TRBV14 to TRBJ2-5; 8 positions match TRBD2. J lost 5 bases, V lost 4 bases, and 6 bases had no gene match. This CDR3 spans 14 amino acids. Per the germline V gene, CDR1 is SGHDN and CDR2 is FVKESK. The chain's CDR3 is CASSPLGLVETQYF. In DNA form, the CDR3 reads TGTGCCAGCAGCCCGCTGGGACTAGTTGAGACCCAGTACTTC.

This sequence joins TRBV18 and TRBJ1-3; no reliable D call. This CDR3 spans 15 amino acids. In germline, CDR1 is KGHSH, CDR2 LQKENI. The V end was cut by 2 bases, the J end by 4 bases, with 12 bases between. CDR3 amino acids: CASSPGQANGNTIYF. The CDR3 DNA sequence: TGTGCCAGCTCACCAGGGCAGGCTAACGGAAACACCATATATTTT.

In its sample, this clone was seen once. The chain is built from TRBV28 and TRBJ2-7; TRBD1 matches 10 bases. CDR3 length: 14 residues. V trimming: 9 bases; J trimming: 3 bases; junction bases outside the gene matches: 8. Per germline, CDR1 MDHEN and CDR2 SYDVKM. The CDR3 sequence is CASKNRDRGYEQYF. Here the CDR3 DNA reads TGTGCCAGTAAGAACCGGGACAGGGGCTACGAGCAGTACTTC.

J is TRBJ2-2 and V is TRBV30, with 7 bases lining up with TRBD1. V lost 3 bases to trimming and J lost 6 bases; unmatched junction nucleotides: 10. The V gene's germline CDR1 is GTSNPN and CDR2 SVGIG (reference sequence). The CDR3 extends over 15 amino acids. CDR3 loop: CAWRAGTAFPGELFF. The CDR3 DNA sequence: TGTGCCTGGAGGGCCGGGACAGCGTTTCCCGGGGAGCTGTTTTTT.

The chain is built from TRBV6-6 and TRBJ2-1; TRBD1 matches 8 bases. Germline V lookup: CDR1 MNHNY, CDR2 SVGAGI (reference sequence). The CDR3 loop spans 13 amino acids. Unmatched junction bases numbered 8, after V lost 7 bases and J lost 9 bases. The CDR3 is CASIQGARGEQFF. CDR3 bases: TGTGCCAGCATCCAGGGGGCGCGTGGTGAGCAGTTCTTC.

The J gene is TRBJ1-4, the V gene TRBV11-1, with D possibly being TRBD1 (5 bases). There are 13 residues in the CDR3. The V gene lost 5 bases and the J gene lost 4 bases, with 8 bases spanning the gap. Germline lookup yields CDR1 SGHAT and CDR2 FQDESV (reference sequence). The CDR3 sequence: CASSLGLNEKLFF. The CDR3 DNA is TGTGCCAGCAGCCTGGGGCTTAATGAAAAACTGTTTTTT.

The chain uses TRBV5-6 and TRBJ2-5; D gene ambiguous. V was pared by 1 base and J by 0 bases, with 4 bases between. Germline V gene lookup returns CDR1 SGHDT and CDR2 YYEEEE. This CDR3 has 13 residues. The CDR3 region has the DNA TGTGCCAGCAGCTTGATAGACCAAGAGACCCAGTACTTC. Its protein is CASSLIDQETQYF.

V usage is TRBV5-1 and J usage is TRBJ2-5; D is perhaps TRBD1 or TRBD2 (5 bases each). This CDR3 contains 14 residues. Deletions cut 4 bases from V and 7 bases from J, with 17 bases between. The germline CDR1 and CDR2 sequences are SGHRS and YFSETQ. CDR3 in DNA: TGCGCCAGCAGCCCCCGGGCGGATGGGGGGACCCAGTACTTC. Translating it yields CASSPRADGGTQYF. Complete variable domain (other parts from reference TRBV5-1 and TRBJ2-5): KAGVTQTPRYLIKTRGQQVTLSCSPISGHRSVSWYQQTPGQGLQFLFEYFSETQRNKGNFPGRFSGRQFSNSRSEMNVSTLELGDSALYLCASSPRADGGTQYFGPGTRLLVL.

The V and J genes are TRBV5-1 and TRBJ2-3, with 8 nucleotides matching TRBD1. CDR1 and CDR2 (germline): SGHRS, YFSETQ. The CDR3 length is 14 residues. The trim removed 6 bases at V and 1 base at J, leaving 4 bases unmatched. The CDR3 protein is CASKPGQGTDTQYF. CDR3 bases: TGCGCCAGCAAGCCGGGACAGGGCACAGATACGCAGTATTTT.

V usage is TRBV5-8 and J usage is TRBJ2-3; D is unclear. CDR3 length equals 18 residues. Germline CDR1 SGHTS, CDR2 YDEGEE. V lost 7 bases and J lost 2, with 26 bases in between. In DNA, the CDR3 is TGTGCCAGCGGAACTGGGTTGAGGCGGCTCATGACCACAGATACGCAGTATTTT. This encodes CASGTGLRRLMTTDTQYF.

This clone was detected a few times. The chain is built from TRBV29-1 and TRBJ1-1; the D is unclear. This CDR3 comprises 11 residues. Between the trimmed V and J ends, which lost 8 bases and 6 bases, there was a span of 13 bases. Germline CDR1 and CDR2: SQVTM and ANQGSEA. In nucleotides, the CDR3 is TGCAGCCCCTTACAGATCTCTGAAGCTTTCTTT. Protein product: CSPLQISEAFF. The variable domain in full, completed from reference TRBV29-1 and TRBJ1-1, reads SAVISQKPSRDICQRGTSLTIQCQVDSQVTMMFWYRQQPGQSLTLIATANQGSEATYESGFVIDKFPISRPNLTFSTLTVSNMSPEDSSIYLCSPLQISEAFFGQGTRLTVV.

This clone is a singleton in its sample. The chain is built from TRBV19 and TRBJ2-3; D remains ambiguous. Trimming stripped 6 bases from V and 2 bases from J, with 12 bases between. This CDR3 is 14 amino acids long. In germline, CDR1 is LNHDA, CDR2 SQIVND (reference sequence). In DNA, the CDR3 is TGTGCCAGTAGCACTTCCCAGGTCACAGATACGCAGTATTTT. Translated: CASSTSQVTDTQYF.

The chain uses TRBV18 and TRBJ2-2, with D tentatively TRBD1 (6 bases). Germline-derived CDR1 and CDR2 are KGHSH and LQKENI. V dropped 5 bases and J dropped 0 bases, with 10 bases sitting between them. This CDR3 has 15 residues. The CDR3 DNA reads as TGTGCCAGCTCAACGAGGACAGCGAACACCGGGGAGCTGTTTTTT. Protein sequence: CASSTRTANTGELFF.

CDR3 amino acids: CSARDYGYTF. In nucleotides, the CDR3 is TGCAGTGCTAGGGACTATGGCTACACCTTC. V usage is TRBV20-1 and J usage is TRBJ1-2; the D is unclear. This CDR3 has 10 amino acids. Trimming pared 3 bases from V and 3 bases from J, leaving 2 bases between. The germline V gene encodes CDR1 DFQATT and CDR2 SNEGSKA (reference sequence).

This clone was seen only once. This chain links TRBV6-5 with TRBJ1-2; a possible D gene is TRBD1 (5 bases). The length of the CDR3 is 14 residues. Trimming stripped 0 bases from V and 2 bases from J, with 7 bases between. Germline V gene lookup returns CDR1 MNHEY and CDR2 SVGAGI. CDR3 in amino acids: CASSYSGTNYGYTF. CDR3 nucleotides: TGTGCCAGCAGTTACTCAGGGACCAACTATGGCTACACCTTC.

The rearrangement links TRBV27 to TRBJ2-5; unclear D gene. Germline values: CDR1 MNHEY, CDR2 SMNVEV (reference sequence). The CDR3 is 14 residues long. With 2 bases removed from V and 6 bases from J, the gap between germline ends came to 13 bases. CDR3 in amino acids: CASSLMGPRQTQYF. The DNA of the CDR3 is TGTGCCAGCAGTTTAATGGGTCCCCGGCAGACCCAGTACTTC.